This T cell receptor (beta chain) is from a study of monozygotic twins with inflammatory bowel disease. Notes on this clonotype: What it recognizes is unknown.

Study-level results: Twins with IBD were found to have lower TCRbeta diversity (inverse Simpson) than healthy co-twins. Concordant and discordant twins showed no difference in repertoire similarity, possibly from limited power. Differing T cell subtypes remained indistinguishable.

Nested PCRs (around 16 and 10 cycles, two total) were applied to TCRalpha and TCRbeta cDNA. Reprocessing the 5' RACE reads, TCRdb reports a single entry for every CDR3 protein and omits DNA. The sample is made up of about 450,000 distinct CDR3 sequences, and the top ten hold 2% to 3% of it. Sequencing was performed on blood. The TCR originated in a human donor with ulcerative colitis or Crohn's disease, or a healthy co-twin of an affected twin (not recorded which).

The CDR3 sequence: CASSAFRGDTGELFF. The J gene is TRBJ2-2, the V gene TRBV19; checking the TCRdb D call of TRBD1 is not possible without DNA. The CDR3 loop spans 15 amino acids. Germline V gene data show CDR1 as LNHDA and CDR2 as SQIVND (reference sequence).